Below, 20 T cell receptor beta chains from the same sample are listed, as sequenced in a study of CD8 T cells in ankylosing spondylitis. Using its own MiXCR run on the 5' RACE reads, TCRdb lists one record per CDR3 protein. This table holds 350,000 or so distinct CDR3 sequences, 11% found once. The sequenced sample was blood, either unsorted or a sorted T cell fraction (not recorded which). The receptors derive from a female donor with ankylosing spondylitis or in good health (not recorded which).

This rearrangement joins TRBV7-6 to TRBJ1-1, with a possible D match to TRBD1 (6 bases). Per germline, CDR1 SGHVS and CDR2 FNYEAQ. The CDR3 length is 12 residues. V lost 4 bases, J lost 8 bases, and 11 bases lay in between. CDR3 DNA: TGTGCCAGCAGCTCCGGACAGAAAGAAGCTTTCTTT. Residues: CASSSGQKEAFF.

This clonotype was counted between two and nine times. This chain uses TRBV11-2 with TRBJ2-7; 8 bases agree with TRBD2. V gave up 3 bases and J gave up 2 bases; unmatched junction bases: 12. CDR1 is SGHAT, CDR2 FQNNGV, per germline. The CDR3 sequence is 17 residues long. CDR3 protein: CASSFTVTSGSAYEQYF. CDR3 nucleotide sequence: TGTGCCAGCAGCTTCACCGTGACGAGCGGGAGTGCCTACGAGCAGTACTTC.

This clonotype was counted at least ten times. The CDR3 loop reads CATHSFPLVDEQYF. DNA of the CDR3: TGTGCCACCCACTCGTTCCCCCTCGTGGACGAGCAGTACTTC. V is TRBV28 and J is TRBJ2-7; D is ambiguous. V lost 10 bases to trimming and J lost 5 bases, with 21 bases between them. The length of the CDR3 is 14 residues. CDR1 MDHEN and CDR2 SYDVKM come from the germline V gene.

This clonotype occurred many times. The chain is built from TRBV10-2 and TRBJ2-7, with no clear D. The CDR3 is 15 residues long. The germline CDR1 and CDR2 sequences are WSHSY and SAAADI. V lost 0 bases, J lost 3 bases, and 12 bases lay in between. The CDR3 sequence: CASSESISLFYEQYF. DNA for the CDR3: TGCGCCAGCAGTGAGTCTATCAGTCTATTCTACGAGCAGTACTTC.

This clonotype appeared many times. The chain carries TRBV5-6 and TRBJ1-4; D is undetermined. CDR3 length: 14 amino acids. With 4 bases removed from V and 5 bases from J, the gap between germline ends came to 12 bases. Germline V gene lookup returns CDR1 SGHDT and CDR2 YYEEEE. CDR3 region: CASSPDGRNEKLFF. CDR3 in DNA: TGTGCCAGCAGCCCGGATGGAAGGAATGAAAAACTGTTTTTT.

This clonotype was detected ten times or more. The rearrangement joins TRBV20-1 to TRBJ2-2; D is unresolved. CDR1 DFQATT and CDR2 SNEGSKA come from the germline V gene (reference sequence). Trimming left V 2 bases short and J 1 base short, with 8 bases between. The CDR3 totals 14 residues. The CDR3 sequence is CSARPDLNTGELFF. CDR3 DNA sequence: TGCAGTGCTAGACCCGACTTGAACACCGGGGAGCTGTTTTTT.

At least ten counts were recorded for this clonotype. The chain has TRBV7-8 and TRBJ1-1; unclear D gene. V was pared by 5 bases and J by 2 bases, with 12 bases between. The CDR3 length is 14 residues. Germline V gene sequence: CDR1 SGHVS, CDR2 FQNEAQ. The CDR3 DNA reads TGTGCCAGCAGCCTTGGTACCATTAACACTGAAGCTTTCTTT. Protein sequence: CASSLGTINTEAFF.

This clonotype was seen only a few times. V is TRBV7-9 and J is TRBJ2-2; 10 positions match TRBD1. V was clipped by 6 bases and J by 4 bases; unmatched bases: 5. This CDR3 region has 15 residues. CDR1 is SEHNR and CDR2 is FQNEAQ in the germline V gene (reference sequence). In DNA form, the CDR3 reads TGTGCCAGCAGTTCAGACAGGGGGCCCACCGGGGAGCTGTTTTTT. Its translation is CASSSDRGPTGELFF.

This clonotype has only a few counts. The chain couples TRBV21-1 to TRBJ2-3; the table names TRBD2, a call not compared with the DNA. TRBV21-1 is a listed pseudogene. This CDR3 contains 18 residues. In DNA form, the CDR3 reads TGTGCCAGCAGCAAAGCTGGTGGTCTAGCGGGGGGCACAGATACGCAGTATTTT. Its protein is CASSKAGGLAGGTDTQYF.

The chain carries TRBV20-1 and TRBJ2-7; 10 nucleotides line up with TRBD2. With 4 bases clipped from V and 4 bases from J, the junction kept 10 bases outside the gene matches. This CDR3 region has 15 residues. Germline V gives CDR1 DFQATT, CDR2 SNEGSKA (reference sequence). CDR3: CSATLAGVPTYEQYF. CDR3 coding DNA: TGCAGTGCTACTCTAGCGGGAGTCCCCACTTACGAGCAGTACTTC.

The CDR3 region has the DNA TGTGCCAGCAAGAAGCAAGGAGAGGAAAAACTGTTTTTT. Protein: CASKKQGEEKLFF. The rearrangement uses TRBV27 and TRBJ1-4; D gene unclear. Germline V gene sequence: CDR1 MNHEY, CDR2 SMNVEV (reference sequence). The ends were cut back, 7 bases at V and 8 bases at J, with 14 bases in the middle. The CDR3 consists of 13 residues.

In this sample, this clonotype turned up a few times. The CDR3 region is CASSYSGGNQPQHF. The CDR3 nucleotides read TGTGCCAGCAGTTACTCGGGGGGCAATCAGCCCCAGCATTTT. This chain joins TRBV28 and TRBJ1-5, with D perhaps matching TRBD1 (5 bases). This CDR3 has 14 residues. The germline gives CDR1 MDHEN, CDR2 SYDVKM. V was shortened by 4 bases and J by 2 bases, with 9 bases between the two germline ends.

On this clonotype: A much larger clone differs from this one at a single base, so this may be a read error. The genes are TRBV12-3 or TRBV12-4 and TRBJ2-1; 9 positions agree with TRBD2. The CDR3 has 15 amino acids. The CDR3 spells CASSQSGGLYNEQLF. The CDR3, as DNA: TGTGCCAGCAGCCAGAGCGGGGGGCTATACAATGAGCAGCTCTTC.

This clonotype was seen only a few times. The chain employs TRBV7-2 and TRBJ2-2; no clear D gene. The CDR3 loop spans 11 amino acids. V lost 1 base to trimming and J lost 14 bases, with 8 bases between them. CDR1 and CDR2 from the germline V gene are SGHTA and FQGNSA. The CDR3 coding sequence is TGTGCCAGCAGCTTAGATAGATACCTGTTTTTT. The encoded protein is CASSLDRYLFF.

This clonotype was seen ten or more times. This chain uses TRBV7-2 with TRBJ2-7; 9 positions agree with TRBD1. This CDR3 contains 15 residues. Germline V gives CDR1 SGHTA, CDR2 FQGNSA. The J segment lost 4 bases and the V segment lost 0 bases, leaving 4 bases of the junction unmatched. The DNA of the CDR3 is TGTGCCAGCAGCTTAGCACAGGGGGCGTATTACGAGCAGTACTTC. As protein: CASSLAQGAYYEQYF.

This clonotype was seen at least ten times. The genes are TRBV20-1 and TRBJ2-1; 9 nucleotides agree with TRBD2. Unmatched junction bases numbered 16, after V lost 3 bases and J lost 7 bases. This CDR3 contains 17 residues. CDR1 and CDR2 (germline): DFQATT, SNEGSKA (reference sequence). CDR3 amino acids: CSARLESGGLAINEQFF. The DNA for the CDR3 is TGCAGTGCTAGGCTTGAGTCTGGGGGACTAGCTATAAATGAGCAGTTCTTC.

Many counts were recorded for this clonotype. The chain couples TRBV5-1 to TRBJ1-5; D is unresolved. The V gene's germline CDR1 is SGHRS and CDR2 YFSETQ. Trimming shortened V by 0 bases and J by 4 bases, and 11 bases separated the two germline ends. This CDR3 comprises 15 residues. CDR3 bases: TGCGCCAGCAGCTTGGCTGGGCAAGCAAATCAGCCCCAGCATTTT. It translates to CASSLAGQANQPQHF.

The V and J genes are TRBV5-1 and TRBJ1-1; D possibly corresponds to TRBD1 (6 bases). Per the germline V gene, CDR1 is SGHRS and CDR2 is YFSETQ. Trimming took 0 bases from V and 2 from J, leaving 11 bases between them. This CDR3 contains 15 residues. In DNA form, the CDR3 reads TGCGCCAGCAGCTTGGCAGGGGCGTATAACACTGAAGCTTTCTTT. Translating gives CASSLAGAYNTEAFF. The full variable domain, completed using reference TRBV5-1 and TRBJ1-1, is KAGVTQTPRYLIKTRGQQVTLSCSPISGHRSVSWYQQTPGQGLQFLFEYFSETQRNKGNFPGRFSGRQFSNSRSEMNVSTLELGDSALYLCASSLAGAYNTEAFFGQGTRLTVV.

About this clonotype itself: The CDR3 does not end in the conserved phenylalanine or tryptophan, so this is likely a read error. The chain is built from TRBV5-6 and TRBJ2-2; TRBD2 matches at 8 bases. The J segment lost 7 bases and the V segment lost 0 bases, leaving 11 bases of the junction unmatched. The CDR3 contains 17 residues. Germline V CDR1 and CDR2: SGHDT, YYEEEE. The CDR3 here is CASSLGPAGALGGELFY. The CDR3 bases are TGTGCCAGCAGCTTGGGTCCAGCGGGAGCCCTAGGCGGGGAGCTGTTTTAT.

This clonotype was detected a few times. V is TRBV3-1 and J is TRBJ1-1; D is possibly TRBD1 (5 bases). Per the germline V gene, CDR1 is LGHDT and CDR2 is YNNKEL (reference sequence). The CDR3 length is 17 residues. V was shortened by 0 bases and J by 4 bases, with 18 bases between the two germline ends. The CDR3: CASSQDVWSGRGTEAFF. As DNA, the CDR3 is TGTGCCAGCAGCCAAGATGTTTGGTCCGGGAGGGGCACTGAAGCTTTCTTT. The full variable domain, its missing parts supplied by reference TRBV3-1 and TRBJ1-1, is DTAVSQTPKYLVTQMGNDKSIKCEQNLGHDTMYWYKQDSKKFLKIMFSYNNKELIINETVPNRFSPKSPDKAHLNLHINSLELGDSAVYFCASSQDVWSGRGTEAFFGQGTRLTVV.